A single sample is the source of the 8 T cell receptor beta chains below, sequenced in a study of blood T cell repertoires in COVID-19. Clones were read by immunoSEQ multiplex PCR, and TCRdb kept only the in-frame ones, dropping some. Of more than 300,000 clones in the sample, around 83% were seen once. Sequencing was carried out using PBMCs or T cells enriched from blood (not recorded which). Every receptor here comes from a woman aged 45-60 years who had recovered from COVID-19.

The chain uses TRBV5-1 and TRBJ2-2; 9 nucleotides line up with TRBD2. J lost 3 bases, V lost 2 bases, and 2 bases had no gene match. The germline CDR1 and CDR2 sequences are SGHRS and YFSETQ. This CDR3 has 15 residues. CDR3: CASSLPSGDTGELFF. The CDR3, as DNA: TGCGCCAGCAGCTTACCTAGCGGGGACACCGGGGAGCTGTTTTTT. Combining the CDR3 with reference TRBV5-1 and TRBJ2-2 gives the whole variable domain KAGVTQTPRYLIKTRGQQVTLSCSPISGHRSVSWYQQTPGQGLQFLFEYFSETQRNKGNFPGRFSGRQFSNSRSEMNVSTLELGDSALYLCASSLPSGDTGELFFGEGSRLTVL.

This chain connects TRBV25-1 to TRBJ2-7; 13 bases line up with TRBD2. The CDR3 is made up of 17 amino acids. CDR1 MGHDK and CDR2 SYGVNS come from the germline V gene. V gave up 6 bases and J gave up 3 bases; unmatched junction bases: 11. The DNA of the CDR3 is TGTGCCAGCAGACAAACCGGGACTAGCGGGAAGGTCTACGAGCAGTACTTC. Its translation: CASRQTGTSGKVYEQYF.

The chain has TRBV27 and TRBJ1-6; D might be TRBD1 (5 bases). Germline CDR1 reads MNHEY; CDR2 reads SMNVEV (reference sequence). The CDR3 covers 17 residues. The V and J ends lost 0 bases and 2 bases respectively, with 11 bases between them. DNA of the CDR3: TGTGCCAGCAGTTTATCCTTGGGGGGACCCTATAATTCACCCCTCCACTTT. Translation gives CASSLSLGGPYNSPLHF.

This chain connects TRBV5-1 to TRBJ1-3, with D perhaps matching TRBD1 (6 bases). The germline V and J ends were trimmed by 0 bases and 1 base, with 11 bases remaining between them. Germline V gives CDR1 SGHRS, CDR2 YFSETQ. The CDR3 has 16 residues. CDR3: CASSLAGGLSGNTIYF. CDR3 nucleotides: TGCGCCAGCAGCTTGGCGGGGGGGCTTTCTGGAAACACCATATATTTT.

The chain carries TRBV12-3 or TRBV12-4 and TRBJ1-1; D gene ambiguous. CDR3 length: 13 amino acids. Trimming removed 7 bases from V and 1 base from J, with 10 bases in between. CDR3 DNA: TGTGCCAGCACCACGTACAGGAACACTGAAGCTTTCTTT. This translates into CASTTYRNTEAFF.

The chain links TRBV7-2 to TRBJ1-5; TRBD1 might be the D (6 bases). The V and J ends lost 2 bases and 5 bases respectively, with 16 bases between them. This CDR3 comprises 16 residues. The germline gives CDR1 SGHTA, CDR2 FQGNSA. The CDR3 DNA follows: TGTGCCAGCAGCTTATACCTAGGACAGCCTTATCAGCCCCAGCATTTT. It encodes CASSLYLGQPYQPQHF.

This chain connects TRBV7-2 to TRBJ1-4; 9 bases are shared with TRBD1. Germline V gives CDR1 SGHTA, CDR2 FQGNSA. This CDR3 is 15 amino acids long. The V and J ends lost 5 bases and 8 bases, in that order; junction bases with no gene match: 9. This CDR3 is CASSTPGQGLEKLFF. The CDR3 DNA follows: TGTGCCAGCAGCACGCCGGGACAGGGTTTAGAAAAACTGTTTTTT.

The CDR3 loop reads CASSSATNEKLFF. The CDR3, as DNA: TGTGCCAGCAGCAGCGCAACTAATGAAAAACTGTTTTTT. V is TRBV7-2 and J is TRBJ1-4; D gene uncertain. The V gene lost 5 bases and the J gene lost 0 bases, with 4 bases spanning the gap. Germline V gene lookup returns CDR1 SGHTA and CDR2 FQGNSA. The CDR3 contains 13 residues.